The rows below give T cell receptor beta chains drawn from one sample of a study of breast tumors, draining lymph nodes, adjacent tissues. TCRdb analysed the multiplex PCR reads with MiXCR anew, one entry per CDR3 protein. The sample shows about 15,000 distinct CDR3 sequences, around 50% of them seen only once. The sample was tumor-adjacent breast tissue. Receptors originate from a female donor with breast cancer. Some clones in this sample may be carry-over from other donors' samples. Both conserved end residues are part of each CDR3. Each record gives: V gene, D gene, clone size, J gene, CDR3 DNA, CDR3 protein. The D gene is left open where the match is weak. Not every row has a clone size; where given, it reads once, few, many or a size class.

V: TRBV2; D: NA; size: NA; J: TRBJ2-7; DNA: TGTGCCAGCAGTGAATTACTCCGGGGTGTGGACGAGCAGTACTTC; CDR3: CASSELLRGVDEQYF
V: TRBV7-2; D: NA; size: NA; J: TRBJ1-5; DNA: TGTGCCGGCAGCCCGCCCGAACGGCCCCAGCATTTT; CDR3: CAGSPPERPQHF
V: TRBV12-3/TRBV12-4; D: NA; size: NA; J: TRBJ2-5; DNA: TGTGCCAGCAGTTTAGGGCAAGGGGGGGGAGAGACCCAGTACTTC; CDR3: CASSLGQGGGETQYF
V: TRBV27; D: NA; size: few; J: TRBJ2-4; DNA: TGTGCCAGCAGTCAGCCCGCTACACTAGCCAAAAACATTCAGTACTTC; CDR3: CASSQPATLAKNIQYF
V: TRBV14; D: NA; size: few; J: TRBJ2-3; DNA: TGTGCCAGCAGCCAACTTGGATTTTCTAGCACAGATACGCAGTATTTT; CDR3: CASSQLGFSSTDTQYF
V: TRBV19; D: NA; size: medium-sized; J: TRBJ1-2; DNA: TGTGCCAGTACCCGACAGGCGGATGGCTACACCTTC; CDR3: CASTRQADGYTF
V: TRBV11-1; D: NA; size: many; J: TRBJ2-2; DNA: TGTGCCAGCAGCTCCCCTCGGGGCAGGTCGAGCACCGGGGAGCTGTTTTTT; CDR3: CASSSPRGRSSTGELFF
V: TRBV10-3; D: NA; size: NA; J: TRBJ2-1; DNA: TGTGCCATCAGTGAAGGTCCCATCCGGGGTTACAATGAGCAGTTCTTC; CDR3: CAISEGPIRGYNEQFF
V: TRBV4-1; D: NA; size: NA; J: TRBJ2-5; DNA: TGCGCCTGCAACCAAGATCGCAATAACCGGGAGACCCAGCACTTC; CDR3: CACNQDRNNRETQHF
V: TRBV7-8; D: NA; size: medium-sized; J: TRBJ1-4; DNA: TGTGCCAGCAGCGTTAAGGGTTTGGACCTTGCAACTAATGAAAAACTGTTTTTT; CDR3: CASSVKGLDLATNEKLFF
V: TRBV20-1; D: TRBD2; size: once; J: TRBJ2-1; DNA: TGCAGTGCTAGCGGGACTACCGTAGAGCAGTTCTTC; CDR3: CSASGTTVEQFF
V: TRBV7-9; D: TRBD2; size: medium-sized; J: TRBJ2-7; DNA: TGTGCCAGCAGCTCCCCCCTAGCGGGAGCACCTCCCTACTACGAGCAGTACTTC; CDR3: CASSSPLAGAPPYYEQYF
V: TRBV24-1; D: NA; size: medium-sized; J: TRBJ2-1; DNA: TGTGCCACCAGTGAAACAGGGTATGAGCAGTTCTTC; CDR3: CATSETGYEQFF
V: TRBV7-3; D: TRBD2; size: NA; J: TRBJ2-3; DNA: TGTGCCAGCAGCTCACTAGCGGGAGGGAGCACAGATACGCAGTATTTT; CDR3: CASSSLAGGSTDTQYF
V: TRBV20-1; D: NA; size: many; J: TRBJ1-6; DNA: TGCAGTGCTGAAACAGGGCCTTCGCCCCCCCACTTT; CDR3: CSAETGPSPPHF
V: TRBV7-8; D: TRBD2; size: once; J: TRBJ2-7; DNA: TGTGTCAGCAGCTTAAGCGGGGCCTACGAGCAGTACTTC; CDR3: CVSSLSGAYEQYF
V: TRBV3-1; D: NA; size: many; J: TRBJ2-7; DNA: TGTGCCAGCAGTCCGTACGGGACTCCCCCCGAGCAGTACTTC; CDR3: CASSPYGTPPEQYF
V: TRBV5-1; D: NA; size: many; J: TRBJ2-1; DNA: TGCGCCAGCAGCTTGGTGGGCGGAAATGAGCAGTTCTTC; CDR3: CASSLVGGNEQFF
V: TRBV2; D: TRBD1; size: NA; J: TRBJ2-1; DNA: TGTGCCAGCTTGGGGCAGGGGGATGAGCAGTTCTTC; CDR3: CASLGQGDEQFF
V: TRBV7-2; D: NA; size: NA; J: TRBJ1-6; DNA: TGTGCCAGCAGCCCCGTTAATTCACCCCTCCACTTT; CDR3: CASSPVNSPLHF
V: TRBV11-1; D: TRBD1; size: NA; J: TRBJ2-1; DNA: TGTGCCAGCAGCACAAACCCCGGGACAGCCTACAATGAGCAGTTCTTC; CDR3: CASSTNPGTAYNEQFF
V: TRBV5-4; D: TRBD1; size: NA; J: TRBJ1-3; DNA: TGTGCCAGCAGTGTGGACAGGGGAGGCGGAAACACCATATATTTT; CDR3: CASSVDRGGGNTIYF
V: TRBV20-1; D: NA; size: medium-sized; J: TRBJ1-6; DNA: TGCAGTGCTAGAGATCTGGGGGGTACCTATAATTCACCCCTCCACTTT; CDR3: CSARDLGGTYNSPLHF
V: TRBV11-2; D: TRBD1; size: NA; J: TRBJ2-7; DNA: TGTGCCAGCAGCTTCCGCCAGACCCGCGCCCGGACAGGGATCTACGAGCAGTACTTC; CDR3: CASSFRQTRARTGIYEQYF
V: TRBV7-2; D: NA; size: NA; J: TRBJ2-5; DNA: TGTGCCAGCAGCGCCCCGTTCCAGGAGACCCAGTACTTC; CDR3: CASSAPFQETQYF
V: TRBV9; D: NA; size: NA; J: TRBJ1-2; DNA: TGTGCCAGCAGCGTGGATGAGCAGAACTATGGCTTCGCCTTC; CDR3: CASSVDEQNYGFAF
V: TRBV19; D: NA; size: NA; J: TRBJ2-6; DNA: TGTGCCAGTAGTATCTCTAAACTTGGGGCCAACGTCCTGACTTTC; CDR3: CASSISKLGANVLTF
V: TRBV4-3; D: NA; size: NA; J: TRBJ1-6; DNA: TGCGCCAGCAGCCGTGGGGGTTCACCCCTCCACTTT; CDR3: CASSRGGSPLHF
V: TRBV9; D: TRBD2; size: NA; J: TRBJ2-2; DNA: TGTGCCAGCAGCGGTGGGACTAGCGGGAGAGGAGGGGCCACCGGGGAGCTGTTTTTT; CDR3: CASSGGTSGRGGATGELFF
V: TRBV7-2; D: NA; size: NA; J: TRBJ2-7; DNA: TGTGCCAGCAGCCCAAGTGGCGGGACCTACGAGCAGTACTTC; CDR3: CASSPSGGTYEQYF
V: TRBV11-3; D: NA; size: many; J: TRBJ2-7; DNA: TGTGCCAGCAACTTAGGTCCCGAGCAGTACTTC; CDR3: CASNLGPEQYF
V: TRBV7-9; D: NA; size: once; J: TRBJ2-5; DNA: TGTGCCAGCAGTCAAGGTAGCTGGTACGGGGAGACCCAGTACTTC; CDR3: CASSQGSWYGETQYF
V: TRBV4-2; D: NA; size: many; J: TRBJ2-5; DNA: TGTGCCAGCAGCCAAGATGGTTCGGGGGCGCAAGAGACCCAGTACTTC; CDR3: CASSQDGSGAQETQYF
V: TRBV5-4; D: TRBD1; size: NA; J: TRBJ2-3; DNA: TGTGCCAGCAGCGACCCGGGACAGACGCAGTATTTT; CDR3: CASSDPGQTQYF
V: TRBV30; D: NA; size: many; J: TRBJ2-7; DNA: TGTGCCTGGAGTGCTACCTTCGACCTTCTCAGCTCCTACGAGCAGTACTTC; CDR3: CAWSATFDLLSSYEQYF
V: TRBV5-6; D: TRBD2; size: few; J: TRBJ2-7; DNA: TGTGCCAGCAGTCCCGGGACTAGCGGGCTCGAGCAGTACTTC; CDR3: CASSPGTSGLEQYF
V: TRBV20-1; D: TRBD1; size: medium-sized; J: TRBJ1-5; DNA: TGCAGTGCTGCAAGCGGGACAGGGCTTGGGAGCAATCAGCCCCAGCATTTT; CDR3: CSAASGTGLGSNQPQHF
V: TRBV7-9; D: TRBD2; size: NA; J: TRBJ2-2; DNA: TGTGCCAGCAGCCACACCGGGACTAGCGGAGGGAGTGGGACCGGGGAGCTGTTTTTT; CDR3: CASSHTGTSGGSGTGELFF
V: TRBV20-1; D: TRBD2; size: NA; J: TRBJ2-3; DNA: TGCAGTGCTAGAAGGCGGACTAGCGGGAGTGCAGATACGCAGTATTTT; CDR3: CSARRRTSGSADTQYF
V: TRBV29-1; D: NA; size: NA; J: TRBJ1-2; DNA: TGCAGCGTAGAGGACAGTTCCTATGGCTACACCTTC; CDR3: CSVEDSSYGYTF
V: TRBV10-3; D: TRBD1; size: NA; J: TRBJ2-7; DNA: TGTGCCATCAGTGGGGCAGGGGGTGCTTTACCCTCCTACGAGCAGTACTTC; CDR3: CAISGAGGALPSYEQYF
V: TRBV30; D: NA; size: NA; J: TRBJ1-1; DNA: TGTGCCTGGAGCCGCGGGCGGCCTGAAGCTTTCTTT; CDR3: CAWSRGRPEAFF
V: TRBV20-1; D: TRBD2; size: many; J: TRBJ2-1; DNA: TGCAGTGCTAGAGTGACTAGCGCGGTTCAGCAGTTCTTC; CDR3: CSARVTSAVQQFF
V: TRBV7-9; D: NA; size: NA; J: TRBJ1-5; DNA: TGTGCCAGCAGCCCCACAGGGAGCAATCAGCCCCAGCATTTT; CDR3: CASSPTGSNQPQHF
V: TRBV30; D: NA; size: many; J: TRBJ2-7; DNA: TGTGCCTGGAGGGGAGAAGGCTACGAGCAGTACTTC; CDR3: CAWRGEGYEQYF
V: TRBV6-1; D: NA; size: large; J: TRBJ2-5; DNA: TGTGCCAGCAGTGAATCTAGTTCGGAGACCCAGTACTTC; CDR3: CASSESSSETQYF
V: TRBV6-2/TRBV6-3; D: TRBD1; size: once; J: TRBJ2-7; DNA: TGTGCCAGCAGGAAAAAGGGACAGGGATTCCGCGAGCAGTACTTC; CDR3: CASRKKGQGFREQYF
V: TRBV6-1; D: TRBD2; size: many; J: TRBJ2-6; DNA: TGTGCCAGCAGTGCCCGGGGGGCTGGGGCCAACGTCCTGACTTTC; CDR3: CASSARGAGANVLTF
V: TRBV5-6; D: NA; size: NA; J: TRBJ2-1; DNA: TGTGCCAGCAGCTTTAGCGTGGTCCATGAGCAGTTCTTC; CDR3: CASSFSVVHEQFF
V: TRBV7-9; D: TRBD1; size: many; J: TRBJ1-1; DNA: TGTGCCAGCAGCTCGGGACAGAAAGCTTTCTTT; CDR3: CASSSGQKAFF